The subject of this entry is one TCR beta chain. Methods used by the authors: Counts of nucleated cells, estimated from reference gene primer amplification, were obtained. Only in-frame clones appear in the TCRdb table, and some are missing; sequencing was by immunoSEQ multiplex PCR. V, J and clone size are taken as reported in that table, and D and trimming were inferred from the DNA itself. The table has around 150,000 clones, more than 75% seen once; the top ten hold 10%. This entry comes from a study of blood T cell repertoires in COVID-19. Overall study context: From T cells, B-cell-depleted T cells, or PBMCs came the material, which was cDNA or gDNA.

It was during active infection that Seattle patients were enrolled and then longitudinally followed. The V end was cut by 0 bases, the J end by 6 bases, with 9 bases between. The V gene's germline CDR1 is MNHEY and CDR2 SVGAGI. CDR3 length: 14 amino acids. This sequence originates from a woman in her 70s with COVID-19, enrolled during active disease. Input material: peripheral blood. The chain joins TRBV6-5 to TRBJ1-5, with D possibly matching TRBD1 (5 bases). The CDR3 reads CASSYSRGSQPQHF. CDR3 nucleotides: TGTGCCAGCAGTTACTCGCGGGGGTCTCAGCCCCAGCATTTT.